This TCR beta chain originates from a study of blood T cell repertoires in COVID-19 (dated by TCRdb to the early 2020s). For context, the study as a whole: Collaborator samples came from the United States, Italy and Spain and covered acute and convalescent phases of COVID-19. The material from the prospective study consisted of cDNA or gDNA derived from T cells, B-cell-depleted T cells, or PBMCs. The dataset comprised deeply sampled blood TCRbeta repertoires from subjects exposed to, actively infected with, or recovered from COVID-19. Where available, HLA class I and class II types were obtained from metadata supplied by the sample provider rather than from assay-based typing. The repertoires were released in a freely available public database intended as a resource for research on the immune response to SARS-CoV-2. The samples were drawn from the first 160 participants of the ongoing ImmuneRACE study and from over 950 subjects provided by 6 global collaborators. The sample metadata nearly always contained a de-identified subject ID, COVID-19 status, age in years and sex. Here is what the overall study found, with its caveats: How much clinical and demographic metadata was included differed by source and by participant, and the metadata was provided uncurated.

Taken from cysteine to phenylalanine, the CDR3 has 13 residues. Left in the record is the CDR3 DNA by itself, 39 bases read in frame from the first base. As encoded in the germline V gene, CDR1 is LGHNA while CDR2 is YNFKEQ. V is cut by 6 bases and J by 4 bases, and the space between the germline ends is 12 bases. TCRbeta CDR3 regions were amplified from genomic DNA by means of the immunoSEQ Assay, a bias-controlled multiplex PCR. Concerning the study's data processing: Nucleated cell counts per sample were estimated from amplification of reference gene primers within the assay. To quantify the absolute abundance of each unique TCRbeta CDR3 rearrangement, sequence reads were collapsed and filtered. Productive Simpson clonality was computed per sample as the square root of Simpson's diversity index over productive rearrangements. TCRdb took over this immuneACCESS table, retaining in-frame rearrangements with V and J assigned. Such tables are incomplete; in checked studies, under half of the missing clones stem from an unresolved V gene, and the remainder is unexplained. V, J and clone size reflect that table, while D and trimming were determined from the DNA. Here the sample has fewer than 400,000 clones; 85% to 90% occur a single time. Of the sample, 2.5% to 3.5% falls within the top ten clones.

With regard to this clone: What this receptor recognizes is not known. There are no base qualities to consult, and no much larger clone falls within one base.

The collaborating institutions used their own protocols to collect whole blood in K2EDTA tubes. Collaborator samples were shipped for TCRbeta analysis as frozen whole blood, isolated PBMCs, or DNA extracted from either sample type. The chain links TRBV4-2 with TRBJ1-1; the D gene is perhaps TRBD1, from 6 matching bases. The sample was peripheral blood. This TCR was recovered from a human donor in a cohort sampled during active COVID-19. CDR3 loop: CASSQTGFTEAFF. The nucleotide sequence is given as TGTGCCAGCAGTCAAACAGGGTTCACTGAAGCTTTCTTT.